This record concerns one T cell receptor beta chain sequence. Its antigen remains unidentified. The germline gives CDR1 GTSNPN, CDR2 SVGIG (reference sequence). V was pared by 7 bases and J by 4 bases, with 14 bases between. The CDR3 totals 12 residues. The data derive from a study of regulatory T cells in long-lasting Graves disease. The wider study: Graves' disease counted as persistent after over 5 years of antithyroid drugs with positive TSH receptor antibodies.

Sample time point: persistent/refractory GD, antithyroid drugs over 5 years with positive TRAb. The TCR library was made from RNA that had been extracted from PBMCs in TRIzol. Regarding the study as a whole: Those with persistent disease had in common more public clonotypes (about 3,000) than new patients (roughly 930).

Building the TCR beta libraries relied on iRepertoire HTBI primers, and CDR3 regions underwent Arm-PCR. In the authors' methods: Taken together, the samples had 60 or so TRBV and 13 to 15 TRBJ segments identified. Each CDR3 protein gets one entry after TCRdb re-called the multiplex PCR reads with MiXCR. For this entry, the V and J calls and clone size follow TCRdb and not the study's own pipeline. This sample has about 470,000 distinct CDR3 sequences, with around 20% found just once. The sample in question was peripheral blood mononuclear cells (PBMCs), obtained when the disease was refractory, from a patient treated with antithyroid drugs. This TCR came from a female donor with Graves disease. V is TRBV30 and J is TRBJ2-7; D not certain. CDR3 sequence reads: CASTASRYEQYF. In nucleotides, the CDR3 is TGTGCCTCAACGGCCAGCCGATACGAGCAGTACTTC. Together with reference TRBV30 and TRBJ2-7, the CDR3 gives the full variable domain: SQTIHQWPATLVQPVGSPLSLECTVEGTSNPNLYWYRQAAGRGLQLLFYSVGIGQISSEVPQNLSASRPQDRQFILSSKKLLLSDSGFYLCASTASRYEQYFGPGTRLTVT.